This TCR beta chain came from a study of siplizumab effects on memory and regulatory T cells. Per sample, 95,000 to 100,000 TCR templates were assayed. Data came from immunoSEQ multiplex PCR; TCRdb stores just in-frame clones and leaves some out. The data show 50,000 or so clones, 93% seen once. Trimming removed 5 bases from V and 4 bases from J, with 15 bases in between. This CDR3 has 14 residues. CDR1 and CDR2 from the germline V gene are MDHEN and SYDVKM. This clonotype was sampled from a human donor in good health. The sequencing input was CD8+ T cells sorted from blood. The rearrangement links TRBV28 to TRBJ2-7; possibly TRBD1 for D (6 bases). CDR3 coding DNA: TGTGCCAGCAGTGAACGGACAGAAACGTACGAGCAGTACTTC. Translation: CASSERTETYEQYF.